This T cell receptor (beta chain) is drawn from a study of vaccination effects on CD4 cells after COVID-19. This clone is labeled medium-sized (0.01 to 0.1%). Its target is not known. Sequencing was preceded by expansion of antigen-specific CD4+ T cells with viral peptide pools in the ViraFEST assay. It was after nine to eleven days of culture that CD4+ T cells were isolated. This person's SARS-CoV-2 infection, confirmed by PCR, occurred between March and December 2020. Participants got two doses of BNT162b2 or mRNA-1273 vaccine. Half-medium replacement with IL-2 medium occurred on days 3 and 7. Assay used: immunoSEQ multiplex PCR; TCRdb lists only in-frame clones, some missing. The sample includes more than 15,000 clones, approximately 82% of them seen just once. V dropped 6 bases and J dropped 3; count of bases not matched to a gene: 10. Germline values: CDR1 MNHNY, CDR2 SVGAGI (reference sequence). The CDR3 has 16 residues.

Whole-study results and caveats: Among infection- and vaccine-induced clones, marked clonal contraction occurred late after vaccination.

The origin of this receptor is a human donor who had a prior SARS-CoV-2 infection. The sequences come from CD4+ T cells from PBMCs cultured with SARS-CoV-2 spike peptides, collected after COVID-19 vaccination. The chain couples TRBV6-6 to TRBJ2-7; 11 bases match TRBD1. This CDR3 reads CASRHTSGTGGYEQYF. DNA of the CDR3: TGTGCCAGCAGACACACGTCCGGGACAGGGGGCTACGAGCAGTACTTC.